One sample yielded the 17 T cell receptor beta chains listed below, sequenced in a study of shared clonotypes between healthy human individuals. The protocol was immunoSEQ multiplex PCR, while the TCRdb copy is restricted to in-frame clones and leaves out a portion. The sample has a few hundred thousand clones, just over 65% seen once; the top ten hold around 10%. Input material: memory CD4+ T cells sorted from blood. Subset reported: CD45RA-negative fraction. These receptors all stem from a man aged 25-45 years in good health.

This chain connects TRBV19 to TRBJ2-1; TRBD2 agrees at 9 bases. This CDR3 is built from 15 residues. Unmatched junction bases numbered 6, after V lost 4 bases and J lost 5 bases. The germline V gene has CDR1 LNHDA and CDR2 SQIVND (reference sequence). CDR3 nucleotide sequence: TGTGCCAGTAGTAGCAGCGGGAGGCAAAACAATGAGCAGTTCTTC. Encoded protein: CASSSSGRQNNEQFF.

The chain uses TRBV11-2 and TRBJ1-2; D unclear. Trimming shortened V by 3 bases and J by 9 bases, and 17 bases separated the two germline ends. The CDR3 runs to 14 residues. Germline V gene lookup returns CDR1 SGHAT and CDR2 FQNNGV. The CDR3 DNA is TGTGCCAGCAGCTTTATCTCGGTGAGGAACAGCTACACCTTC. Encoded protein: CASSFISVRNSYTF.

The chain combines TRBV2 with TRBJ1-2, with D possibly being TRBD1 (5 bases). From germline, CDR1 is SNHLY and CDR2 FYNNEI. Between the trimmed V and J ends, which lost 1 base and 7 bases, there was a span of 16 bases. The CDR3 is made up of 15 amino acids. CDR3 sequence reads: CASSEGGYRMIGYTF. CDR3 bases: TGTGCCAGCAGTGAAGGGGGGTACAGAATGATTGGCTACACCTTC.

The rearrangement uses TRBV5-1 and TRBJ2-4; TRBD1 matches at 10 bases. This CDR3 spans 17 amino acids. Germline CDR1 SGHRS, CDR2 YFSETQ. Trimming cost V 4 bases and J 3 bases; bases outside gene matches: 10. CDR3 residues: CASSVGAGTGVKNIQYF. The DNA of the CDR3 is TGCGCCAGCAGCGTGGGGGCCGGGACAGGGGTCAAAAACATTCAGTACTTC.

The chain joins TRBV19 to TRBJ2-3; TRBD1 matches 8 bases. This CDR3 contains 17 residues. The V and J ends lost 2 bases and 2 bases, in that order; junction bases with no gene match: 9. The germline gives CDR1 LNHDA, CDR2 SQIVND (reference sequence). The CDR3 here is CASSIRGGRGLTDTQYF. DNA for the CDR3: TGTGCCAGTAGTATAAGGGGCGGCAGGGGGCTCACAGATACGCAGTATTTT.

The V gene is TRBV9, the J gene TRBJ2-1, with 14 bases lining up with TRBD2. This CDR3 is 16 amino acids long. The V gene end was trimmed by 4 bases and the J gene end by 8 bases; junction bases not matched to a gene: 8. The germline CDR1 and CDR2 sequences are SGDLS and YYNGEE. CDR3 sequence reads: CASSPPGTSGSYEQFF. The CDR3 DNA is TGTGCCAGCAGCCCCCCCGGGACTAGCGGGAGTTATGAGCAGTTCTTC.

This clone was observed a handful of times. The gene calls are TRBV27 and TRBJ2-7; D is perhaps TRBD1 (6 bases). Trimming removed 5 bases at V and 4 bases at J, with 21 bases between. The CDR3 has 16 amino acids. The germline V gene encodes CDR1 MNHEY and CDR2 SMNVEV (reference sequence). Here the CDR3 reads CASSPGSTGLRYEQYF. CDR3 nucleotide sequence: TGTGCCAGCAGTCCCGGCTCCACAGGGTTAAGGTACGAGCAGTACTTC.

The chain employs TRBV25-1 and TRBJ1-2; D unclear. The V gene's germline CDR1 is MGHDK and CDR2 SYGVNS. V was trimmed by 4 bases and J by 4 bases, leaving 22 bases between them. The CDR3 contains 17 residues. Written as DNA, the CDR3 is TGTGCCAGCAGTGGTGGAGTTTTTAGGCTTTCAATCTATGGCTACACCTTC. Translated, it gives CASSGGVFRLSIYGYTF.

The rearrangement links TRBV6-6 to TRBJ2-4, with D perhaps matching TRBD2 (7 bases). Germline values: CDR1 MNHNY, CDR2 SVGAGI (reference sequence). The V gene lost 5 bases and the J gene lost 6 bases, with 17 bases spanning the gap. The CDR3 is 15 amino acids. For the CDR3, the DNA is TGTGCCAGCAGTAGGGGGGGGCTTGGCGGAAACATTCAGTACTTC. Translation: CASSRGGLGGNIQYF.

This clone was seen a few times. The rearrangement uses TRBV9 and TRBJ2-1; 7 bases map to TRBD2. V gave up 0 bases and J gave up 9 bases; unmatched junction bases: 12. This CDR3 is 16 amino acids long. Looked up from germline, CDR1 is SGDLS and CDR2 is YYNGEE. In nucleotides, the CDR3 is TGTGCCAGCAGCGTAGAACCCGCGGGAGTCGTTAGTGAGCAGTTCTTC. Protein: CASSVEPAGVVSEQFF.

The V and J genes are TRBV29-1 and TRBJ2-6; D uncertain. The V end lost 4 bases, the J end lost 0 bases, and 4 bases lay between the germline ends. CDR1 and CDR2 from the germline V gene are SQVTM and ANQGSEA. The CDR3 has 13 amino acids. The CDR3 region is CSVAPSGANVLTF. In DNA form, the CDR3 reads TGCAGCGTTGCCCCCTCTGGGGCCAACGTCCTGACTTTC.

The J gene is TRBJ2-7, the V gene TRBV5-4; tentative D call: TRBD2 (6 bases). Per germline, CDR1 SGHNT and CDR2 YYREEE (reference sequence). This CDR3 comprises 13 residues. The germline V and J ends were trimmed by 0 bases and 9 bases, with 13 bases remaining between them. The CDR3 sequence: CASSLDFRGGQYF. In DNA, the CDR3 is TGTGCCAGCAGCTTGGACTTTCGGGGAGGGCAGTACTTC.

With respect to this clone: At one end the junction does not follow the germline gene, possibly because of a read error. The chain recombines TRBV6-1 with TRBJ1-2; D is uncertain. Per the germline V gene, CDR1 is MNHNS and CDR2 is SASEGT. The CDR3 loop spans 15 amino acids. The CDR3, as DNA: TGTGCCACCAGTGCCCCGGGGTTGGAGGGCTATGGCTACACCTTC. Translating it yields CATSAPGLEGYGYTF.

This clone was detected only a few times. The chain combines TRBV2 with TRBJ2-1; possible D gene TRBD2, 6 bases. This CDR3 contains 15 residues. Trimming stripped 8 bases from V and 1 base from J, with 15 bases between. Germline V gene data show CDR1 as SNHLY and CDR2 as FYNNEI. The CDR3 reads CASVQPGRSYNEQFF. Written as DNA, the CDR3 is TGTGCCAGCGTCCAACCCGGGAGATCCTACAATGAGCAGTTCTTC.

The gene calls are TRBV6-1 and TRBJ1-5; possibly TRBD1 for D (5 bases). Trimming stripped 6 bases from V and 8 bases from J, with 17 bases between. Germline lookup yields CDR1 MNHNS and CDR2 SASEGT. The CDR3 covers 14 residues. CDR3 nucleotides: TGTGCCAGCAGGCAGGGACTAAAGAACGAGCCCCAGCATTTT. This translates into CASRQGLKNEPQHF.

The chain has TRBV7-6 and TRBJ2-1; 11 positions agree with TRBD2. The germline V gene encodes CDR1 SGHVS and CDR2 FNYEAQ. The CDR3 runs 16 residues. V gave up 4 bases and J gave up 2 bases; unmatched junction bases: 4. CDR3 sequence: CASSSIAGGTYNEQFF. The CDR3 DNA is TGTGCCAGCAGCTCAATAGCGGGAGGGACCTACAATGAGCAGTTCTTC. Together with reference TRBV7-6 and TRBJ2-1, the CDR3 gives the full variable domain: GAGVSQSPRYKVTKRGQDVALRCDPISGHVSLYWYRQALGQGPEFLTYFNYEAQQDKSGLPNDRFSAERPEGSISTLTIQRTEQRDSAMYRCASSSIAGGTYNEQFFGPGTRLTVL.

The chain carries TRBV15 and TRBJ2-5; D is possibly TRBD2 (7 bases). Germline V gene sequence: CDR1 LNHNV, CDR2 YYDKDF (reference sequence). V shed 5 bases and J shed 2 bases, with 15 bases lying between them. This CDR3 has 15 amino acids. The CDR3 DNA sequence: TGTGCCACCAGCGGGGGGGGCAGGGTACAAGAGACCCAGTACTTC. It specifies CATSGGGRVQETQYF.